The entry below gives a single T cell receptor beta chain sequence along with its context. What it binds is not known. Germline loops: CDR1 SGHTA, CDR2 FQGNSA. The CDR3 is made up of 15 amino acids. Deletions cut 2 bases from V and 1 base from J, with 11 bases between. Profiled with immunoSEQ multiplex PCR; TCRdb holds only in-frame clones, not every one. This sample has approximately 110,000 clones, with 75% to 90% found just once. The data were taken from a study of T cell responses to AZD1222 COVID-19 vaccine. General observations from the study: At baseline, just six or seven AZD1222 recipients tested seropositive. Clonal diversity may have been underestimated, and the donors were mostly white British, with more females than males.

The sample was peripheral blood, taken on day 0 of AZD1222 vaccination. This chain connects TRBV7-2 to TRBJ2-5; D call uncertain. The clonotype was recovered from an adult in good health. The CDR3 DNA reads as TGTGCCAGCAGCTTATTGGCTGGGCCCCAAGAGACCCAGTACTTC. Amino acid sequence: CASSLLAGPQETQYF.